Sequencing of this TCR beta chain was carried out in a study of CD8+CD57+ T cells in acquired aplastic anemia (dated by TCRdb to 2016 to 2019). For the wider study: A mean of about 3 ug of DNA, ranging from roughly 0.19 to 27.4 ug, was extracted from sorted CD4+ and CD8+ cells. CD8+CD57+ expansion was defined as frequency above the mean frequency observed in healthy subjects. Points the paper makes about the study in general: Between patients and healthy controls, no significant difference in CD8+ Simpson's diversity was found (P=0.060). Roughly 30 CD8+ CDR3 sequences were shared between patients and controls but appeared highly expressed in patients and within their immunodominant clones.

Regarding this clonotype: Its cognate antigen has yet to be identified. Base qualities were left out, and no much larger clone turns up one base away.

The germline V and J ends show losses of 5 bases and 2 bases respectively, and no gene match explains 23 bases of the junction. As encoded in the germline V gene, CDR1 is SGHTA while CDR2 is FQGNSA. From the cysteine through the phenylalanine, the CDR3 covers 20 amino acids. The kept DNA is CDR3 alone, 60 bases in frame from the first base. Genomic DNA served as template for TCR beta VDJ combination and CDR3 sequence profiling. TCR repertoire sequencing was run on an Illumina HiSeq 2000. As for how the authors treated the data: TRBV/TRBJ rearrangement plots, CDR3 size and DJ length profiles, and Simpson's diversity index were used to assess repertoires. Whichever DNA sequence was most abundant in the deep sequencing data was defined as the immunodominant clone. CDR3 amino acid sequences were checked for sharing between subjects and were compared against published repertoires and the VDJdb database. In TCRdb, the public reads were trimmed at Q25 with fastp and aligned with MiXCR, with productive beta chains retained. Each entry is one CDR3 protein sequence, shown with its most common DNA and genes. TCRdb, rather than the study authors, made the V and J calls. Within this sample are about 220,000 distinct CDR3 sequences, with about 44% of them counted one time only. The ten most abundant clones make up less than 9% of the sample.

Expansion of CD8+CD57+ cells had been shown by flow cytometry in the patients chosen for sequencing. All patients had severe acquired aplastic anemia diagnosed by International Study of Aplastic Anemia and Agranulocytosis and Camitta criteria. At the time blood was sampled, none of the patients had received any therapy. The study deep-sequenced TCR repertoires of sorted CD4+ and CD8+ blood T cells from severe aplastic anemia patients and healthy subjects. Patients were enrolled under clinicaltrials.gov protocols 00001620, 01623167, 00001397, 00071045, 00081523 and 00961064 in the USA. Ficoll-Paque density gradient centrifugation was used to isolate peripheral blood mononuclear cells. CD4+ and CD8+ T cells were sorted by FACS or magnetic beads before DNA extraction.

Sequenced sample: sorted CD4+, CD8+, or CD8+CD57+ T cells (not recorded which) from PBMCs. The receptor chain draws on TRBV7-2 and TRBJ1-2; 7 bases in the middle match TRBD1. This clonotype originated in a human donor with aplastic anemia. The CDR3 protein: CASSLKLRTGLESPNYGYTF. The bases read TGTGCCAGCAGCCTCAAGCTACGGACAGGCTTAGAGTCGCCGAACTATGGCTACACCTTC.